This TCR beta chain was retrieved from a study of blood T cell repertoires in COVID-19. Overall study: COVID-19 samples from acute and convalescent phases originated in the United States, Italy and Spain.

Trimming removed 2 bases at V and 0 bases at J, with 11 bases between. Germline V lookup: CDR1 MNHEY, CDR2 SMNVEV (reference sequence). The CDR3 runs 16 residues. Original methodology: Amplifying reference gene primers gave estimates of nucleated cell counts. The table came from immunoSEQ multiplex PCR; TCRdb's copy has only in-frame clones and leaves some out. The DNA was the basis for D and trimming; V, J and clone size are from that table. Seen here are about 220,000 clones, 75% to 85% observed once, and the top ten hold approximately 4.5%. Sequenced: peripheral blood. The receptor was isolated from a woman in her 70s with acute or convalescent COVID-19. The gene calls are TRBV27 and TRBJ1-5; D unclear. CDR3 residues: CASSLIWRPSNQPQHF. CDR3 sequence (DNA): TGTGCCAGCAGTTTAATTTGGAGACCTAGCAATCAGCCCCAGCATTTT.